The 16 T cell receptor beta chains below come from one sample, sequenced in a study of siplizumab effects on memory and regulatory T cells. Produced via immunoSEQ multiplex PCR; TCRdb's table is partial and in-frame only. The repertoire holds roughly 120,000 clones, with roughly 92% as singletons. The specimen sequenced was CD4+ T cells sorted from blood. The receptors were sampled from a human donor in good health.

The chain couples TRBV12-5 to TRBJ2-1, with D perhaps TRBD1 (6 bases). In germline, CDR1 is LGHNT, CDR2 FRNRAP. This CDR3 region has 15 residues. V gave up 6 bases and J gave up 3 bases, with 15 bases separating them. The DNA of the CDR3 is TGTGCTAGTGGACCAGGGACAACTAACTACAATGAGCAGTTCTTC. Translation: CASGPGTTNYNEQFF.

The chain links TRBV19 to TRBJ2-2; possible D gene TRBD1, 5 bases. There are 15 residues in the CDR3. Trimming removed 3 bases from V and 1 base from J, with 9 bases in between. In germline, CDR1 is LNHDA, CDR2 SQIVND (reference sequence). The CDR3 region has the DNA TGTGCCAGTAGTATCCAGGACAAGAACACCGGGGAGCTGTTTTTT. Protein product: CASSIQDKNTGELFF.

The chain combines TRBV11-3 with TRBJ2-5; 14 positions match TRBD2. With 5 bases clipped from V and 3 bases from J, the junction kept 2 bases outside the gene matches. Germline CDR1 SGHNT, CDR2 YENEEA. The length of the CDR3 is 15 residues. CDR3 sequence: CASSEGLAGEETQYF. DNA of the CDR3: TGTGCCAGCAGCGAGGGACTAGCGGGGGAAGAGACCCAGTACTTC.

The rearrangement uses TRBV27 and TRBJ2-7; TRBD2 is a possible D gene (7 bases). Trimming pared 7 bases from V and 6 bases from J, leaving 22 bases between. The CDR3 runs to 15 residues. The V gene's germline CDR1 is MNHEY and CDR2 SMNVEV (reference sequence). The DNA for the CDR3 is TGTGCCAGCAAGGCGATAGGAGAGGGGGGGGCCGAGCAGTACTTC. This sequence encodes CASKAIGEGGAEQYF.

V usage is TRBV2 and J usage is TRBJ2-1, with D possibly TRBD2 on 7 matching bases. V was clipped by 6 bases and J by 2 bases, with 14 bases between them. The CDR3 extends over 15 amino acids. The germline CDR1 and CDR2 sequences are SNHLY and FYNNEI. CDR3 coding DNA: TGTGCCAGCAGAGGGGGAGGGGGAACCTACAATGAGCAGTTCTTC. Its translation: CASRGGGGTYNEQFF. Full variable domain (remainder filled in from reference TRBV2 and TRBJ2-1): EPEVTQTPSHQVTQMGQEVILRCVPISNHLYFYWYRQILGQKVEFLVSFYNNEISEKSEIFDDQFSVERPDGSNFTLKIRSTKLEDSAMYFCASRGGGGTYNEQFFGPGTRLTVL.

The V gene is TRBV11-2, the J gene TRBJ2-3, with TRBD2 identical over 7 bases. Per germline, CDR1 SGHAT and CDR2 FQNNGV. V dropped 2 bases and J dropped 4; count of bases not matched to a gene: 6. The CDR3 is 15 amino acids. The CDR3, as DNA: TGTGCCAGCAGCTTACATTGGCTAGCGGCAGATACGCAGTATTTT. It translates to CASSLHWLAADTQYF. The entire variable domain, with the rest obtained from reference TRBV11-2 and TRBJ2-3, is as follows: EAGVAQSPRYKIIEKRQSVAFWCNPISGHATLYWYQQILGQGPKLLIQFQNNGVVDDSQLPKDRFSAERLKGVDSTLKIQPAKLEDSAVYLCASSLHWLAADTQYFGPGTRLTVL.

V is TRBV5-4 and J is TRBJ2-1; the match to TRBD1 covers 7 bases. CDR1 is SGHNT, CDR2 YYREEE, per germline (reference sequence). Trimming at V came to 2 bases and at J to 6 bases, leaving 5 bases not matched to a gene. The CDR3 has 14 residues. CDR3 coding DNA: TGTGCCAGCAGCTTACCGGGACAGTTCAATGAGCAGTTCTTC. Residues: CASSLPGQFNEQFF.

V and J are TRBV19 and TRBJ1-2; 7 bases are a match to TRBD1. The CDR3 has 14 amino acids. CDR1 is LNHDA and CDR2 is SQIVND in the germline V gene (reference sequence). The junction had 6 bases not matched to a gene; V was cut back by 6 bases and J by 2 bases. CDR3 sequence: CASRLDRANYGYTF. Here the CDR3 DNA reads TGTGCCAGTAGACTAGACAGGGCCAACTATGGCTACACCTTC.

This chain connects TRBV9 to TRBJ2-2; the match to TRBD1 covers 8 bases. The CDR3 has 16 amino acids. With V trimmed by 1 base and J by 2 bases, 4 bases remained unmatched. Germline V gene data show CDR1 as SGDLS and CDR2 as YYNGEE. CDR3 in amino acids: CASSVLDRVNTGELFF. The CDR3 bases are TGTGCCAGCAGCGTACTGGACAGGGTAAACACCGGGGAGCTGTTTTTT.

The chain couples TRBV9 to TRBJ2-1, with D uncertain. Germline assignment: CDR1 SGDLS and CDR2 YYNGEE. The CDR3 has 14 residues. The germline V and J ends were trimmed by 1 base and 4 bases, with 9 bases remaining between them. Here the CDR3 DNA reads TGTGCCAGCAGCGTAACACCTCTTTACAATGAGCAGTTCTTC. It yields the protein CASSVTPLYNEQFF. Supplemented by reference TRBV9 and TRBJ2-1, the full variable domain reads DSGVTQTPKHLITATGQRVTLRCSPRSGDLSVYWYQQSLDQGLQFLIQYYNGEERAKGNILERFSAQQFPDLHSELNLSSLELGDSALYFCASSVTPLYNEQFFGPGTRLTVL.

This rearrangement joins TRBV6-5 to TRBJ1-2; D is ambiguous. Trimming shortened V by 5 bases and J by 2 bases, and 9 bases separated the two germline ends. Germline loops: CDR1 MNHEY, CDR2 SVGAGI. The CDR3 is 13 amino acids. CDR3 amino acids: CASSRRENYGYTF. The CDR3 coding sequence is TGTGCCAGCAGTCGCCGGGAAAACTATGGCTACACCTTC.

The rearrangement joins TRBV11-3 to TRBJ1-1; D gene uncertain. From germline, CDR1 is SGHNT and CDR2 YENEEA. This CDR3 has 14 residues. V lost 3 bases and J 0 bases, leaving 8 bases between the germline ends. CDR3 sequence: CASSLGSMNTEAFF. Here the CDR3 DNA reads TGTGCCAGCAGCTTGGGTTCCATGAACACTGAAGCTTTCTTT.

The chain employs TRBV18 and TRBJ1-1; tentatively, D is TRBD1 (6 bases). V lost 6 bases and J lost 10, with 12 bases in between. Germline V lookup: CDR1 KGHSH, CDR2 LQKENI. There are 11 residues in the CDR3. The DNA of the CDR3 is TGTGCCAGCTCCCCGGACAGAAGAGCTTTCTTT. Encoded protein: CASSPDRRAFF.

The V and J genes are TRBV4-2 and TRBJ1-2; 9 bases are shared with TRBD1. Germline CDR1 LGHNA, CDR2 YNFKEQ. CDR3 size: 15 residues. The junction had 8 bases not matched to a gene; V was cut back by 5 bases and J by 4 bases. CDR3 residues: CASSGTGTGFYGYTF. The DNA of the CDR3 is TGTGCCAGCAGCGGGACCGGGACAGGGTTCTATGGCTACACCTTC.

The CDR3 bases are TGTGCCAGCAGTCCGGGACCGCGGAACACTGAAGCTTTCTTT. Translation: CASSPGPRNTEAFF. This chain links TRBV6-5 with TRBJ1-1, with a possible D match to TRBD1 (5 bases). Trimming cost V 5 bases and J 1 base, with 11 bases left between them. Germline CDR1 is MNHEY and CDR2 is SVGAGI. This CDR3 comprises 14 residues.

The gene calls are TRBV6-1 and TRBJ1-2; no clear D. The V end lost 10 bases, the J end lost 2 bases, and 17 bases lay between the germline ends. Germline V CDR1 and CDR2: MNHNS, SASEGT. This CDR3 is 14 amino acids long. CDR3 sequence: CATLYFAGNYGYTF. The CDR3 region has the DNA TGTGCCACCCTCTACTTTGCAGGCAACTATGGCTACACCTTC.